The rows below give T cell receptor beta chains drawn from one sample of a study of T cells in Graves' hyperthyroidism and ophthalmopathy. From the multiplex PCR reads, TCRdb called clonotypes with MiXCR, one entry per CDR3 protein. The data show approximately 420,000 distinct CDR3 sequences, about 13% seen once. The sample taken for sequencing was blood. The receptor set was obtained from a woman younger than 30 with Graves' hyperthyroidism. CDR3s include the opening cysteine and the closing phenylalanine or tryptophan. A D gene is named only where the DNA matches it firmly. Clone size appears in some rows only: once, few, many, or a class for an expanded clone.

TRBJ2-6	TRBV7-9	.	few	TGTGCCAGCAGCGCCTTAACTGGGGCCAACGTCCTGACTTTC	CASSALTGANVLTF
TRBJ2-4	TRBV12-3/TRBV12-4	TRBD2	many	TGTGCCAGCAGTCCGGGGGGACTACTAGCCAAAAACATTCAGTACTTC	CASSPGGLLAKNIQYF
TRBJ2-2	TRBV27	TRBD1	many	TGTGCCAGCGGAATATACCTTTGGGACAGGCCCAACACCGGGGAGCTGTTTTTT	CASGIYLWDRPNTGELFF
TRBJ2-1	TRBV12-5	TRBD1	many	TGTGCTAGTGGTCCCGGGACAGGGGTCTACAATGAGCAGTTCTTC	CASGPGTGVYNEQFF
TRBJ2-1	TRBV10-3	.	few	TGTGCCATCAGCCCCGACGGCAATGAGCAGTTCTTC	CAISPDGNEQFF
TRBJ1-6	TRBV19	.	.	TGTGCCAGTGGGTCACTTCAGGGTAAACCCCTCCACTTT	CASGSLQGKPLHF
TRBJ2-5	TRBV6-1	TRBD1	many	TGTGCCAGCAGTCGAAACAGGGGCCAAGAGACCCAGTACTTC	CASSRNRGQETQYF
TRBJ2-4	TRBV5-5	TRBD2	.	TGTGCCAGCAGCTTGGCGGGAGGGGCGGGGAACATTCAGTACTTC	CASSLAGGAGNIQYF
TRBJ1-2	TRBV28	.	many	TGTGCCAGCAGCCGAGGTTGGGAGGAATATGGCTACACCTTC	CASSRGWEEYGYTF
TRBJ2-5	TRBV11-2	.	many	TGTGCCAGCAGCTTATGGGGCCAGTCAGAGACCCAGTACTTC	CASSLWGQSETQYF
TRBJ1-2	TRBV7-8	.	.	TGTGCCAGCAGCTTAGGGACGCCCGCTAACTATGGCTACACCTTC	CASSLGTPANYGYTF
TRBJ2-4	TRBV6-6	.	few	TGTGCCAGCAGTTACCGTTGGCAGGCCCTTCTAGCCAAAAACATTCAGTACTTC	CASSYRWQALLAKNIQYF
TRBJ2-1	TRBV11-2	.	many	TGTGCCAGCAGCTTTGTGAGGTTGGGAGTTGATGAGCAGTTCTTC	CASSFVRLGVDEQFF
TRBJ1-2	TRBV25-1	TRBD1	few	TGTGCCAGGGGGGGACAGGGGAAAAGTGGCTACACCTTC	CARGGQGKSGYTF
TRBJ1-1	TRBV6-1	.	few	TGTGCCAGCAGTGACTTTTGGGCTTTCTTT	CASSDFWAFF
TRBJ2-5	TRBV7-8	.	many	TGTGCCAGCAGCCAACCGGACGGGGTTCGATACTTC	CASSQPDGVRYF
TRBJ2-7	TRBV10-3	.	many	TGTGCCATCAGTGAGGGCCGCCGAGGTGCCGAGCAGTACTTC	CAISEGRRGAEQYF
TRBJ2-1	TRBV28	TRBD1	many	TGTGCCAGCAGTCCCCCGGGACAGGGAAACAATGAGCAGTTCTTC	CASSPPGQGNNEQFF
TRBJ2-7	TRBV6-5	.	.	TGTGCCAGCAGCTATGCAGGACAGACCTACGAGCAGTACTTC	CASSYAGQTYEQYF
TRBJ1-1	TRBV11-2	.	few	TGTGCCAGCAGCTTAAGCGGATTCGGGACTGAAGCTTTCTTT	CASSLSGFGTEAFF